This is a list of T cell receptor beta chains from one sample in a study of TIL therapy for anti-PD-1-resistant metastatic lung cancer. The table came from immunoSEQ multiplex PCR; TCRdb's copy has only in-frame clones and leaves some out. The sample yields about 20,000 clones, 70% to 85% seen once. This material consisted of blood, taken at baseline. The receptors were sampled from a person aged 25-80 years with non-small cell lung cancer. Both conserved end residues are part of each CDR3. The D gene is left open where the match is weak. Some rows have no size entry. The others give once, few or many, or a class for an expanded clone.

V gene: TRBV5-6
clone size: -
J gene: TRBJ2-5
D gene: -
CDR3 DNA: TGTGCCAGCAGCTTGGTTAGCCAAGAGACCCAGTACTTC
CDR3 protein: CASSLVSQETQYF

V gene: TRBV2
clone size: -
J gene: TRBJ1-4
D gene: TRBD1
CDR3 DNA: TGTGCCAGCAGTGGGACAGGGGGGAATAATGAAAAACTGTTTTTT
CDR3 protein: CASSGTGGNNEKLFF

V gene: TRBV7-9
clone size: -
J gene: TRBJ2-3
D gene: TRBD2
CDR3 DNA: TGTGCCAGCAGCTTGACTAGCGGGGGAACACAAGATACGCAGTATTTT
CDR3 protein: CASSLTSGGTQDTQYF

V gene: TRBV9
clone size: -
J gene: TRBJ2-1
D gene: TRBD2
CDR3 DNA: TGTGCCAGCAGCGAAATTAGCGGGGGGGGTGAGCAGTTCTTC
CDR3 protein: CASSEISGGGEQFF

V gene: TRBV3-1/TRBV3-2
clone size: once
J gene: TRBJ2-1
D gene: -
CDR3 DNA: TGTGCCAGCAGCCAGGGGTATGAGCAGTTCTTC
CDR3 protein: CASSQGYEQFF

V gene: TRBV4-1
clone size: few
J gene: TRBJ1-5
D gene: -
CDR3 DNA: TGCGCCAGCAGCCAAGCGGCAGGGACGCCGGGCCCCCAGCATTTT
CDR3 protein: CASSQAAGTPGPQHF

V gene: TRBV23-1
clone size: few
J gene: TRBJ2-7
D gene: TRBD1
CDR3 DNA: TGCGCCAGCAGTCAATCCCCGGACAGGGGCTACGAGCAGTACTTC
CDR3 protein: CASSQSPDRGYEQYF

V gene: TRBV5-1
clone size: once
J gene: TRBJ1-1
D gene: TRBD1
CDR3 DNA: TGCGCCAGCACCCCAGGGGGGCCGATGAACACTGAAGCTTTCTTT
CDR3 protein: CASTPGGPMNTEAFF

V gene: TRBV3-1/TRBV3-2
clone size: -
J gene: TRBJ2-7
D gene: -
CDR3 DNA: TGTGCCAGCAGTTTGACTAGTCGCGGCGAGCAGTACTTC
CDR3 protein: CASSLTSRGEQYF

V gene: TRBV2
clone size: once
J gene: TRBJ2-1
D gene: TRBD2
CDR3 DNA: TGTGCCGGCCAGACTAGCGGGATATTCGATGAGCAGTTCTTC
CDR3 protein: CAGQTSGIFDEQFF

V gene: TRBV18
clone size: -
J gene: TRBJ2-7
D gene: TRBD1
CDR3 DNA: TGTGCCAGGTTGTGGGACAGGGTCCCCTACGAGCAGTACTTC
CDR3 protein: CARLWDRVPYEQYF

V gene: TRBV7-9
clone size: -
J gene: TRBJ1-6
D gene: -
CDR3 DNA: TGTGCCAGCAGCTCCGGGACACTTAATAATTCACCCCTCCACTTT
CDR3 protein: CASSSGTLNNSPLHF

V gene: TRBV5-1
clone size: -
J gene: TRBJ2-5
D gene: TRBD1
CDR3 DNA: TGCGCCAGCAGCCCTACGGGACAGGGGCAAGAGACCCAGTACTTC
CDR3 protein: CASSPTGQGQETQYF

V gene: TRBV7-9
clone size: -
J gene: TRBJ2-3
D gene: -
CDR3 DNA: TGTGCCAGCAGCTTAGACGTGGTCGCGGGCCCAGATACGCAGTATTTT
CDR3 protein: CASSLDVVAGPDTQYF

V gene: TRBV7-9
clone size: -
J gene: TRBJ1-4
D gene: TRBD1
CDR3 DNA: TGTGCCAGCAGCTCCGGGACAGGGGGCTACGAAAAACTGTTTTTT
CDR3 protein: CASSSGTGGYEKLFF

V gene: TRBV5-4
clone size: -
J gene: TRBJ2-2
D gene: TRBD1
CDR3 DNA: TGTGCCAGCACCGACAGGGGTGATACCGGGGAGCTGTTTTTT
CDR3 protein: CASTDRGDTGELFF

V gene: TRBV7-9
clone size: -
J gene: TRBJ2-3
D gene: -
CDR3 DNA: TGTGCCAGCACCCCGGCCTCGATAAGCACAGATACGCAGTATTTT
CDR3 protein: CASTPASISTDTQYF

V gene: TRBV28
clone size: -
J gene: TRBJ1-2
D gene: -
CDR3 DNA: TGTGCCAGCAGTGCGCCGCCCAACTATGGCTACACCTTC
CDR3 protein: CASSAPPNYGYTF

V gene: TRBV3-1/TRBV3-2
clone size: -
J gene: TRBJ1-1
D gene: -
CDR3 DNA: TGTGCCAGCAGCCAAGCGCGAAGCACTGAAGCTTTCTTT
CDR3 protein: CASSQARSTEAFF

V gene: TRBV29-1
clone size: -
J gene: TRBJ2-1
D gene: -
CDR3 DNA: TGCAGCGTTGAAATAACTATCACCTACAATGAGCAGTTCTTC
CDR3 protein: CSVEITITYNEQFF

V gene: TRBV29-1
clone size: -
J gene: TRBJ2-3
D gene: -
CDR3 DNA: TGCAGCGGTGAGGGGGGGCGGGGCACAGATACGCAGTATTTT
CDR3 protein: CSGEGGRGTDTQYF